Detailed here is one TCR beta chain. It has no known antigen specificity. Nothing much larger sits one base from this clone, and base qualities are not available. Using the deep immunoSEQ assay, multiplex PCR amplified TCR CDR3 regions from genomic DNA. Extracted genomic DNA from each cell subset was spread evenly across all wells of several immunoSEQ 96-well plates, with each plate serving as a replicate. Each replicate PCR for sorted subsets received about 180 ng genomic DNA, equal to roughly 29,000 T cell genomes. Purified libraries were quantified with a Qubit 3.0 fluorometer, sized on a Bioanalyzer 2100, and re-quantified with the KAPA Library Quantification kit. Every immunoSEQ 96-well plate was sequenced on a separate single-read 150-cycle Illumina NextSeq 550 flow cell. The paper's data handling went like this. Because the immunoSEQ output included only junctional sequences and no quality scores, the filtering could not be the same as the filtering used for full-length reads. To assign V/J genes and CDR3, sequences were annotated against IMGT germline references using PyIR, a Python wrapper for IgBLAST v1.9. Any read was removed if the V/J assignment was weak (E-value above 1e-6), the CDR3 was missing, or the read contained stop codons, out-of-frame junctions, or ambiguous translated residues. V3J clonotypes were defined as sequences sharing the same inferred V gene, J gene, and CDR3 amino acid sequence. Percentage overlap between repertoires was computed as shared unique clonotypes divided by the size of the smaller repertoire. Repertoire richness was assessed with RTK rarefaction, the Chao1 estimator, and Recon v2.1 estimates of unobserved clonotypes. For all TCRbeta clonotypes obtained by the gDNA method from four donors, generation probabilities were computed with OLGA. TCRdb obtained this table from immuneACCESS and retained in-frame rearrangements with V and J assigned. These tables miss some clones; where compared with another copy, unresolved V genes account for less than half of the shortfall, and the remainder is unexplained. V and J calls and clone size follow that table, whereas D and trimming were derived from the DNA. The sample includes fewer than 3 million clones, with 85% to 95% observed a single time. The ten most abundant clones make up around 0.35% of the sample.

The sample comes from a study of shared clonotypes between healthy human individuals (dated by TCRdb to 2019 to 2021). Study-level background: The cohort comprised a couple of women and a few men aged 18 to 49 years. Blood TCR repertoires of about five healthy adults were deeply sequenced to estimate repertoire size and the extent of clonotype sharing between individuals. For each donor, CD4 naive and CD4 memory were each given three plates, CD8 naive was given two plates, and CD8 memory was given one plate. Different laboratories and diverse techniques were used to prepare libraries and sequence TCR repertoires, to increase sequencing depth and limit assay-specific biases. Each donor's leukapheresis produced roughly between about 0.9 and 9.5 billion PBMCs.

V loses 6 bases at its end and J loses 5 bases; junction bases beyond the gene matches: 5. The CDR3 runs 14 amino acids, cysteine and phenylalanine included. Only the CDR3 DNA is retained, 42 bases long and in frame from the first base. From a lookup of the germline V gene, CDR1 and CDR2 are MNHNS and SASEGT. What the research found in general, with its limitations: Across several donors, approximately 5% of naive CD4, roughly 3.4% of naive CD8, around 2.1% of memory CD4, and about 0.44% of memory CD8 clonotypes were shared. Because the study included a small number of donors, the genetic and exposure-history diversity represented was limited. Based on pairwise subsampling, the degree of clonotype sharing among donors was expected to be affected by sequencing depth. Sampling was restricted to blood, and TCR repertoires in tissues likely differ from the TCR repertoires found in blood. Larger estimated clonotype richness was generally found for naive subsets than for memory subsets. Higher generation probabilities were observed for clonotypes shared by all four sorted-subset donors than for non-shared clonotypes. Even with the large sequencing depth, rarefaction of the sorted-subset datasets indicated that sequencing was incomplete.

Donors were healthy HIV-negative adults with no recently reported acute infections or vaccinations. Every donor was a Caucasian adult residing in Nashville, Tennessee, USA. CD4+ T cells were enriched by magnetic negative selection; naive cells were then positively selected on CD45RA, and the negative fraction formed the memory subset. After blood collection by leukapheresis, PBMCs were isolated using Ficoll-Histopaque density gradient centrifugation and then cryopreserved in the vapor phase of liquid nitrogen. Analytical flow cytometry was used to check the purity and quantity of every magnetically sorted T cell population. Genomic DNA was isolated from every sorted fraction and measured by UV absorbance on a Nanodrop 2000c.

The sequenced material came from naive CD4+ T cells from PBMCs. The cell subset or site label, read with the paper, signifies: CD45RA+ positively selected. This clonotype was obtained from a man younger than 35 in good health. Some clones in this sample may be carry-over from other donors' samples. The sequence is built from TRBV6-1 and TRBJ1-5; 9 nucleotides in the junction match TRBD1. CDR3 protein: CASSEQGADQPQHF. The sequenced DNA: TGTGCCAGCAGCGAACAGGGGGCTGATCAGCCCCAGCATTTT.